A selection of T cell receptor beta chains follows, all from one sample in a study of blood T cell repertoires in COVID-19. Sequenced by immunoSEQ multiplex PCR; TCRdb stores in-frame clones only, minus some. The sample holds about 200,000 clones, approximately 91% seen once. The source material was peripheral blood. The receptor set was obtained from a man aged 50 or older with COVID-19, enrolled during active disease. Both conserved end residues are trimmed from each CDR3.

TRBV12-3/TRBV12-4	TRBJ1-6	ASSFGRSPLH
TRBV7-2	TRBJ1-2	ASSSGQGGLGYT
TRBV5-5	TRBJ2-1	ASSQTSGRALVFHEQF
TRBV15	TRBJ2-7	ATSNSIGRDYEQY
TRBV6-1	TRBJ2-1	ASSEAGTGVNEQF
TRBV27	TRBJ2-7	ASSLVVSAGVEQY
TRBV4-3	TRBJ1-2	ASSQVVSLEAYGYT
TRBV19	TRBJ1-5	ASTDRSGQPQH
TRBV29-1	TRBJ1-6	SVRTATDSPLH
TRBV14	TRBJ2-7	ASSQLAGGSYEQY
TRBV19	TRBJ2-3	ASSIGLPTDTQY
TRBV7-6	TRBJ2-5	ASSPLSGTRSGETQY
TRBV10-3	TRBJ2-1	AISGLPGGLDNEQF
TRBV5-4	TRBJ2-1	ASSPPGLRVDEQF
TRBV25-1	TRBJ1-2	ASSEYEGGALSYGYT
TRBV12-3/TRBV12-4	TRBJ2-3	ASQREWSDTQY
TRBV5-6	TRBJ2-2	ASLLGQGMGTGELF
TRBV5-1	TRBJ2-1	ASSLVGTGVTNEQF
TRBV10-3	TRBJ2-7	AISGPSGSYEQY
TRBV4-3	TRBJ1-2	ASSRTSDYGYT
TRBV19	TRBJ1-1	ASSTLTGFDTEAF
TRBV5-1	TRBJ2-2	ASSSRSGTSGGPNTGELF
TRBV30	TRBJ1-4	AWGKGQGDEKLF
TRBV5-1	TRBJ1-4	ASSLYEDSEKLF
TRBV6-6	TRBJ1-6	ASRAGTGAQNSPLH
TRBV5-1	TRBJ2-5	ASSYRGGAETQY
TRBV5-4	TRBJ2-7	ASSLAGSVYEQY
TRBV5-4	TRBJ2-1	ASSLTGGNEQF
TRBV7-2	TRBJ1-1	ASSHRDRNTEAF